This TCR beta chain was observed in a study of OX40 agonist ivuxolimab in advanced cancers. The trim removed 2 bases at V and 8 bases at J, leaving 8 bases unmatched. The CDR3 is made up of 15 amino acids. Germline CDR1 and CDR2: SGDLS and YYNGEE. The method was immunoSEQ multiplex PCR; TCRdb's version includes in-frame clones alone and lacks a portion of them. The data contain around 6,000 clones, 84% of them seen just once; the ten biggest clones take up approximately 24%. Here the sequenced sample was CD4+ or CD8+ T cells sorted from blood, taken in a trial of the OX40 agonist ivuxolimab. The V and J genes are TRBV9 and TRBJ2-1, with 9 bases lining up with TRBD2. This TCR was recovered from an adult with an advanced solid tumor such as melanoma, head and neck, liver or kidney cancer. The CDR3 loop is CASSVEREVGDEQFF. The CDR3 DNA sequence: TGTGCCAGCAGCGTGGAGCGGGAGGTGGGGGATGAGCAGTTCTTC.